This T cell receptor (beta chain) was recorded in a study of long-term antiretroviral therapy in people with HIV. Trimming took off 6 bases at V and 11 bases at J, with 17 bases between the two ends. CDR1 and CDR2 (germline): LNHDA, SQIVND (reference sequence). The CDR3 contains 14 residues. Survey-level resolution applied to immunoSEQ assay v3.0. Generated by immunoSEQ multiplex PCR, the TCRdb table keeps only in-frame clones and is missing some. The sample contains about 20,000 clones, approximately 73% of which appear only once. This TCR was recovered from a woman aged 45-59 years with HIV. The chain recombines TRBV19 with TRBJ1-6, with D unclear. Sequenced material: unsorted PBMCs, taken about 2.5 years before starting antiretroviral therapy. The CDR3 sequence: CASRTGPVGTPLHF. The CDR3 DNA reads as TGTGCCAGTAGGACCGGGCCCGTCGGGACACCCCTCCACTTT.